This T cell receptor beta chain derives from a study of T cell repertoires in cytomegalovirus infection (dated 2019 in TCRdb). With respect to the entire study: Donor HLA type was relevant to the analysis, because carriage of CMV infection together with the matching HLA type was indicated by public TCR beta signatures.

What the study reported, not specific to this receptor: In both this cohort and an independent roughly 400-donor cohort, the cumulative frequency of public TCR beta family members distinguished carriers of CMV infection plus the relevant HLA type. The ex vivo response was dominated by HLA-C-restricted CMV-specific TCR beta clonotypes, which also provided the single most frequent clonotype in two of eight donors.

CDR1 and CDR2 are drawn from the germline V gene (reference sequence): WNHNN, SYGVQD. The CDR3 measures 14 amino acids from cysteine to phenylalanine. Of the read, only the CDR3 DNA is kept; its 42 bases are in frame from base 1. V has 5 bases trimmed and J has 2 bases trimmed; junction bases matching no gene number 5. The sequencing machine was an Illumina HiSeq 1500. TCRdb redid the processing of the public reads, applying fastp at Q25 and MiXCR, and retained in-frame beta chains. Every CDR3 protein is listed once, alongside the most common genes and DNA of its rows. The sample table records around 300,000 distinct CDR3 sequences; about a quarter of these occur just once. About 14% of the sample is taken by the ten largest. Concerning this clonotype itself: Which antigen it targets is not known. Base qualities are missing; no much larger clone stands one base away.

This sequence originates from a human donor in good health (CMV status not recorded). Some clones in this sample may be carry-over from other donors' samples. The sequence joins TRBV10-1 to TRBJ2-7, with TRBD1 identical over 8 junction bases. Sample: PBMCs. At the DNA level, the sequence is TGCGCCAGCAGTATGGACAGGGCGGCCTACGAGCAGTACTTC. This translates into CASSMDRAAYEQYF.